This TCR beta chain was obtained from a study of T cells after yellow fever vaccination. On the study more broadly: In the case of low-cell-number fractions, SMART-Seq v4 Ultra Low Input was used for preparation.

Template-switching 5'RACE yielded the TCR cDNA; a universal primer site and UMIs were added in the process. In TCRdb, the 5' RACE reads were re-called with MiXCR into one record per CDR3 protein. This sample yields hundreds of thousands of distinct CDR3 sequences, of which 15% to 20% are seen a single time; around 15% belongs to the top ten. The germline V and J ends were trimmed by 2 bases and 6 bases, with 6 bases remaining between them. This CDR3 is built from 12 residues. Germline CDR1 and CDR2: SGHKS and YYEKEE (reference sequence). This clonotype was observed a handful of times. The gene calls are TRBV5-5 and TRBJ2-1, with unresolved D. This receptor was obtained from a young man who received the YFV17D yellow fever vaccine. This sample comprised PBMCs, obtained 15 days after the yellow fever booster vaccination. CDR3 sequence (DNA): TGTGCCAGCAGCTTCGTCCTCAATGAGCAGTTCTTC. It yields the protein CASSFVLNEQFF. The entire variable domain, with the rest obtained from reference TRBV5-5 and TRBJ2-1, is as follows: DAGVTQSPTHLIKTRGQQVTLRCSPISGHKSVSWYQQVLGQGPQFIFQYYEKEERGRGNFPDRFSARQFPNYSSELNVNALLLGDSALYLCASSFVLNEQFFGPGTRLTVL.